Below, 29 T cell receptor beta chains from the same sample are listed, as sequenced in a study of cytomegalovirus exposure and HLA in healthy donors. 60 Vbeta and 13 Jbeta primers were used in PCR. TCRdb's copy holds only in-frame clones and misses some; the assay was immunoSEQ multiplex PCR. This table has 110,000 or so clones, roughly three quarters appearing once. Input material: PBMCs. The source is a man aged 50-60 years in good health and CMV-seropositive.

The V and J genes are TRBV27 and TRBJ2-7; 7 bases line up with TRBD1. V shed 5 bases, J shed 5 bases, and the junction held 3 bases outside the gene matches. The CDR3 loop spans 12 amino acids. Germline V gene lookup returns CDR1 MNHEY and CDR2 SMNVEV (reference sequence). In DNA form, the CDR3 reads TGTGCCAGCAGTCAGACAGGGCACGAGCAGTACTTC. Encoded protein: CASSQTGHEQYF.

This clone was detected only a few times. The chain recombines TRBV5-1 with TRBJ2-1; 12 nucleotides match TRBD1. Germline trimming cut 4 bases from V and 7 bases from J; bases unmatched to any gene: 3. The CDR3 is 14 residues long. Germline CDR1 and CDR2: SGHRS and YFSETQ. The CDR3 reads CASSGTGGLNEQFF. The DNA of the CDR3 is TGCGCCAGCAGCGGGACAGGGGGCCTTAATGAGCAGTTCTTC. The whole variable domain, filled in from reference TRBV5-1 and TRBJ2-1, reads KAGVTQTPRYLIKTRGQQVTLSCSPISGHRSVSWYQQTPGQGLQFLFEYFSETQRNKGNFPGRFSGRQFSNSRSEMNVSTLELGDSALYLCASSGTGGLNEQFFGPGTRLTVL.

The rearrangement joins TRBV13 to TRBJ2-1; 10 bases are a match to TRBD2. V lost 5 bases, J lost 12 bases, and 16 bases stayed unmatched. The CDR3 consists of 16 residues. CDR1 and CDR2 from the germline V gene are PRHDT and FYEKMQ (reference sequence). The DNA of the CDR3 is TGTGCCAGCAGCGCCGTGAACAAGCGGGGGGGTCAGGGGCAGTTCTTC. It translates to CASSAVNKRGGQGQFF.

This clone was observed a handful of times. The rearrangement links TRBV18 to TRBJ2-3, with D tentatively TRBD2 (6 bases). The germline V gene encodes CDR1 KGHSH and CDR2 LQKENI. The CDR3 contains 17 residues. Trimming took 2 bases from V and 3 from J, leaving 18 bases between them. CDR3 nucleotide sequence: TGTGCCAGCTCACCAGCGGTAACAGGAGGGCCAACAGATACGCAGTATTTT. The encoded protein is CASSPAVTGGPTDTQYF.

This chain joins TRBV10-3 and TRBJ2-2; 8 bases are shared with TRBD1. Germline CDR1 and CDR2: ENHRY and SYGVKD. The CDR3 runs 16 residues. V gave up 10 bases and J gave up 2 bases; unmatched junction bases: 12. The CDR3 is CATGQDSKGNTGELFF. For the CDR3, the DNA is TGTGCCACGGGACAGGACAGCAAGGGTAACACCGGGGAGCTGTTTTTT.

This sequence joins TRBV7-9 and TRBJ2-7; 9 bases map to TRBD1. Germline lookup yields CDR1 SEHNR and CDR2 FQNEAQ (reference sequence). V trimming: 4 bases; J trimming: 1 base; junction bases outside the gene matches: 2. The CDR3 sequence is 14 residues long. CDR3 nucleotides: TGTGCCAGCAGCTATGGACAGGGGTCCTACGAGCAGTACTTC. Amino acids: CASSYGQGSYEQYF.

The V call is TRBV6-1, the J call TRBJ1-2; D remains ambiguous. V was clipped by 2 bases and J by 0 bases, with 7 bases between them. Per germline, CDR1 MNHNS and CDR2 SASEGT. The CDR3 has 14 residues. In DNA form, the CDR3 reads TGTGCCAGCAGTGAAATGGTAGCTAACTATGGCTACACCTTC. Its protein is CASSEMVANYGYTF.

The chain carries TRBV23-1 and TRBJ2-7, with D possibly being TRBD2 (6 bases). TRBV23-1 falls under the ORF class, with uncertain function. This CDR3 has 15 amino acids. V lost 2 bases to trimming and J lost 5 bases, with 16 bases between them. The CDR3 here is CASSQPLAGTDEQYF. CDR3 DNA: TGCGCCAGCAGTCAACCCTTGGCGGGGACCGACGAGCAGTACTTC.

The J gene is TRBJ2-3, the V gene TRBV11-3, with D possibly matching TRBD1 (5 bases). V lost 8 bases, J lost 4 bases, and 13 bases lay in between. The CDR3 covers 13 residues. Germline V gives CDR1 SGHNT, CDR2 YENEEA. CDR3 in amino acids: CASDSGAADTQYF. The CDR3 DNA is TGTGCCAGCGACTCTGGGGCTGCAGATACGCAGTATTTT.

The V gene is TRBV2, the J gene TRBJ1-5, with 7 bases lining up with TRBD1. V shed 6 bases and J 4 bases; nucleotides not matched to a gene: 9. CDR3 length equals 15 residues. The germline gives CDR1 SNHLY, CDR2 FYNNEI. CDR3 sequence (DNA): TGTGCCAGCAGGATACAGGGGCGGGTAAATCAGCCCCAGCATTTT. As protein: CASRIQGRVNQPQHF.

The chain couples TRBV6-1 to TRBJ2-7; 7 positions match TRBD1. V was clipped by 11 bases and J by 2 bases; unmatched bases: 9. Germline values: CDR1 MNHNS, CDR2 SASEGT. This CDR3 has 13 amino acids. The CDR3 nucleotides are TGTGCCGCGACCCCAGGGACAGCCTACGAGCAGTACTTC. Translation: CAATPGTAYEQYF.

This clone was seen a single time. The chain couples TRBV5-1 to TRBJ2-2; 11 nucleotides match TRBD2. The CDR3 has 15 residues. Germline values: CDR1 SGHRS, CDR2 YFSETQ. Trimming took 2 bases from V and 7 from J; bases not matched to a gene: 4. The CDR3, as DNA: TGCGCCAGCAGCTTTCTAGCGGGGGGCGACGGGGAGCTGTTTTTT. It encodes CASSFLAGGDGELFF.

This chain links TRBV28 with TRBJ1-1; D not certain. CDR1 and CDR2 (germline): MDHEN, SYDVKM. V gave up 6 bases and J gave up 3 bases, with 11 bases separating them. This CDR3 is built from 13 residues. CDR3 bases: TGTGCCAGCAGCTTAGACAAATACACTGAAGCTTTCTTT. It codes for CASSLDKYTEAFF.

Only a few counts were recorded for this clone. The chain employs TRBV19 and TRBJ1-2, with 8 bases fitting TRBD1. Losses at the gene ends were 7 bases for V and 4 bases for J; bases not matched to a gene: 14. CDR1 and CDR2 (germline): LNHDA, SQIVND (reference sequence). The CDR3 loop spans 16 amino acids. The CDR3 coding sequence is TGTGCCAGTATCCCGGGGACAGGCGGCGGTTTCTATGGCTACACCTTC. The encoded protein is CASIPGTGGGFYGYTF.

The chain employs TRBV5-1 and TRBJ2-5, with TRBD2 identical over 7 bases. The germline gives CDR1 SGHRS, CDR2 YFSETQ. Trimming removed 4 bases from V and 1 base from J; junction bases left unmatched: 10. CDR3 size: 16 residues. The DNA of the CDR3 is TGCGCCAGCAGCCCCGAAGAGGGAGGGTTCCAAGAGACCCAGTACTTC. As protein: CASSPEEGGFQETQYF.

The chain employs TRBV5-1 and TRBJ2-6, with D maybe TRBD1 (5 bases). The length of the CDR3 is 15 residues. Between the trimmed V and J ends, which lost 0 bases and 4 bases, there was a span of 8 bases. Per germline, CDR1 SGHRS and CDR2 YFSETQ. This chain's CDR3 is CASSLARVGANVLTF. The CDR3 nucleotides are TGCGCCAGCAGCTTGGCCAGGGTCGGGGCCAACGTCCTGACTTTC.

In its sample, this clone was seen once. The V call is TRBV6-5, the J call TRBJ1-1; perhaps TRBD1 as D (5 bases). Trimming stripped 2 bases from V and 0 bases from J, with 13 bases between. In germline, CDR1 is MNHEY, CDR2 SVGAGI. CDR3 length: 16 amino acids. The CDR3 DNA is TGTGCCAGCAGTTACACCTATCAGGGTTTGAACACTGAAGCTTTCTTT. It is translated as CASSYTYQGLNTEAFF.

This sequence joins TRBV18 and TRBJ2-3, with 8 bases that match TRBD2. The ends lost 6 bases at V and 3 bases at J; junction bases unmatched: 11. CDR1 and CDR2 (germline): KGHSH, LQKENI. The CDR3 covers 16 residues. DNA of the CDR3: TGTGCCAGCTCCCTTCAAAAAGCGGGAGCGACAGATACGCAGTATTTT. Translation: CASSLQKAGATDTQYF.

Written as DNA, the CDR3 is TGTGCCAGCAGACTAACCGGGATAAGCACTGAAGCTTTCTTT. Translation: CASRLTGISTEAFF. This sequence joins TRBV6-5 and TRBJ1-1, with unresolved D. Germline-derived CDR1 and CDR2 are MNHEY and SVGAGI. V lost 6 bases, J lost 4 bases, and 15 bases lay in between. This CDR3 region has 14 residues.

This clone was observed a handful of times. The chain combines TRBV29-1 with TRBJ2-5; D remains unclear. This CDR3 is built from 12 residues. Trimming shortened V by 3 bases and J by 5 bases, and 10 bases separated the two germline ends. Germline V lookup: CDR1 SQVTM, CDR2 ANQGSEA. The CDR3 spells CSVDSSGETQYF. The CDR3 nucleotides read TGCAGCGTTGACTCATCCGGGGAGACCCAGTACTTC.

This sequence joins TRBV7-2 and TRBJ2-2; the D is unclear. This CDR3 region has 12 residues. CDR1 and CDR2 from the germline V gene are SGHTA and FQGNSA. V was cut by 5 bases and J by 5 bases, with 6 bases left in between. CDR3 nucleotides: TGTGCCAGCAGCCTCTATACCGGGGAGCTGTTTTTT. Translation: CASSLYTGELFF.

This chain connects TRBV11-2 to TRBJ1-5, with TRBD1 as a possible D gene (5 bases). CDR3 length: 16 amino acids. The ends were cut back, 4 bases at V and 0 bases at J, with 13 bases in the middle. Germline CDR1 and CDR2: SGHAT and FQNNGV. The CDR3 is CASSSEAGYSNQPQHF. The CDR3 coding sequence is TGTGCCAGCAGCTCAGAGGCAGGGTATAGCAATCAGCCCCAGCATTTT.

This clone was recorded only once. V and J are TRBV18 and TRBJ2-7, with TRBD1 identical over 7 bases. The CDR3 totals 14 residues. J gave up 2 bases and V 6 bases, and 7 bases lay outside the gene matches. Germline CDR1 is KGHSH and CDR2 is LQKENI. Here the CDR3 reads CASSPEGAPYEQYF. CDR3 in DNA: TGTGCCAGCTCCCCTGAGGGGGCCCCCTACGAGCAGTACTTC.

In this sample, this clone turned up once. V is TRBV7-2 and J is TRBJ1-1; D is ambiguous. The CDR3 consists of 13 residues. V shed 5 bases and J shed 1 base, with 8 bases lying between them. Germline values: CDR1 SGHTA, CDR2 FQGNSA. In nucleotides, the CDR3 is TGTGCCAGCAGCGCGGCGAGGAACACTGAAGCTTTCTTT. Protein: CASSAARNTEAFF.

This chain uses TRBV2 with TRBJ1-4; no firm D call. The CDR3 has 15 amino acids. Between the trimmed V and J ends, which lost 7 bases and 5 bases, there was a span of 17 bases. Germline CDR1 and CDR2: SNHLY and FYNNEI. The CDR3 DNA follows: TGTGCCAGCAAGGCACAAGGCAGACTAAATGAAAAACTGTTTTTT. The encoded protein is CASKAQGRLNEKLFF.

V usage is TRBV7-6 and J usage is TRBJ2-1; possibly TRBD2 for D (6 bases). V lost 2 bases to trimming and J lost 3 bases, with 11 bases between them. This CDR3 region has 15 residues. Germline V gene sequence: CDR1 SGHVS, CDR2 FNYEAQ. The CDR3 protein is CASSLPGDFYNEQFF. CDR3 coding DNA: TGTGCCAGCAGCTTACCGGGAGATTTCTACAATGAGCAGTTCTTC.

The chain has TRBV21-1 and TRBJ1-2. TRBV21-1 is classified as a pseudogene. The CDR3 contains 12 residues. The CDR3 sequence is CASHDGGYGYTF. For the CDR3, the DNA is TGTGCCAGCCATGACGGGGGATATGGCTACACCTTC.

V usage is TRBV4-2 and J usage is TRBJ2-1, with TRBD2 matching over 15 bases. The CDR3 spans 18 residues. Trimming cost V 2 bases and J 7 bases; bases outside gene matches: 9. CDR1 is LGHNA and CDR2 is YNFKEQ in the germline V gene. The CDR3 protein is CASSQKKRTSGRDNEQFF. CDR3 bases: TGTGCCAGCAGCCAAAAAAAAAGGACTAGCGGGAGGGATAATGAGCAGTTCTTC.

The rearrangement joins TRBV19 to TRBJ1-2; D is possibly TRBD1 (6 bases). The CDR3 length is 15 residues. The V and J ends lost 4 bases and 2 bases respectively, with 14 bases between them. The germline gives CDR1 LNHDA, CDR2 SQIVND (reference sequence). The CDR3 DNA is TGTGCCAGTAGTACGTGGGACACCCCGAACTATGGCTACACCTTC. Its protein product is CASSTWDTPNYGYTF.